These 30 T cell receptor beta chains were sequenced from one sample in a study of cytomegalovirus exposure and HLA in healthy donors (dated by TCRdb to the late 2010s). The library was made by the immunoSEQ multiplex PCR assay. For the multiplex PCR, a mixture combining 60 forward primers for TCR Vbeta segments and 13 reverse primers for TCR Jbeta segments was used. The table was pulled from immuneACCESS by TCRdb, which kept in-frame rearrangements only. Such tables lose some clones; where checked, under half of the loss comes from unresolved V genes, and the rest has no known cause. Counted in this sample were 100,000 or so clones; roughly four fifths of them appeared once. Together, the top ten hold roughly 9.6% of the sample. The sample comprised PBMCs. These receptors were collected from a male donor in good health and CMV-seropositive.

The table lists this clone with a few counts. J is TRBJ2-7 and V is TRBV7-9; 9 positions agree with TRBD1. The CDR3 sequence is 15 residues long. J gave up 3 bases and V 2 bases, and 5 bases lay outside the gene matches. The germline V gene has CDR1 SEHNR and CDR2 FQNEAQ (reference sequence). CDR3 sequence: CASSLRQGVNYEQYF. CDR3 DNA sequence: TGTGCCAGCAGCTTAAGACAGGGGGTCAACTACGAGCAGTACTTC.

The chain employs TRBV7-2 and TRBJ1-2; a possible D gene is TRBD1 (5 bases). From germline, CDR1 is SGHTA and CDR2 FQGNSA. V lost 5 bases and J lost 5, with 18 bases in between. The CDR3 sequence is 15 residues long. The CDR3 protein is CASSAASGLQYGYTF. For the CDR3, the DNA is TGTGCCAGCAGCGCCGCTTCGGGACTCCAATATGGCTACACCTTC.

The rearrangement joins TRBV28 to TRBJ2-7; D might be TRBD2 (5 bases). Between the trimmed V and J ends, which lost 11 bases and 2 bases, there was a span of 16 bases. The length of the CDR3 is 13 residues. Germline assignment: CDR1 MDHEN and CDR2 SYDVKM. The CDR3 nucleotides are TGTGCCTCCCGGGGAGCCGTCACCTACGAGCAGTACTTC. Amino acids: CASRGAVTYEQYF.

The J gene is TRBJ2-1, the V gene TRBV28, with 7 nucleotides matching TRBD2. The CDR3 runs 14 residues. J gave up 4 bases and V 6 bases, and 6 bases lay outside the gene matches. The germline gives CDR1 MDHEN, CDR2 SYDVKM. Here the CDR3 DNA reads TGTGCCAGCAGCCCCTCGGGGGGATACAATGAGCAGTTCTTC. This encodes CASSPSGGYNEQFF. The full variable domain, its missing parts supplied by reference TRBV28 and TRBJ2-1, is DVKVTQSSRYLVKRTGEKVFLECVQDMDHENMFWYRQDPGLGLRLIYFSYDVKMKEKGDIPEGYSVSREKKERFSLILESASTNQTSMYLCASSPSGGYNEQFFGPGTRLTVL.

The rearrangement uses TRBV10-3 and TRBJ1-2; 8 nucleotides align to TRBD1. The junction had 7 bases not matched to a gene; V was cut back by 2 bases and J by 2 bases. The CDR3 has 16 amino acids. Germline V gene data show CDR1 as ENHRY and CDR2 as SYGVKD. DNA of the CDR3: TGTGCCATCAGTGAGGGACAGGGTATTGGCAACTATGGCTACACCTTC. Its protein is CAISEGQGIGNYGYTF.

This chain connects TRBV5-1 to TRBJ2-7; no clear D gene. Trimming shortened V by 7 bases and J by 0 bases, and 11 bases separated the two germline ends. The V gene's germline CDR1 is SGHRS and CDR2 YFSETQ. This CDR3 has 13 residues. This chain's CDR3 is CASQVSPSYEQYF. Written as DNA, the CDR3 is TGCGCCAGCCAGGTTTCCCCCTCCTACGAGCAGTACTTC.

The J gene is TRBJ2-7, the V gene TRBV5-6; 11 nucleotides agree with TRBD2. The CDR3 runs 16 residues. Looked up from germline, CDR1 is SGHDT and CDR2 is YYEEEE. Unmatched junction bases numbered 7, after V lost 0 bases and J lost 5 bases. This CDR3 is CASSLGASGRQNEQYF. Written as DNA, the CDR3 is TGTGCCAGCAGCTTGGGGGCTAGCGGGAGGCAAAACGAGCAGTACTTC. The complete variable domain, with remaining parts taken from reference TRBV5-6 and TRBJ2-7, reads DAGVTQSPTHLIKTRGQQVTLRCSPKSGHDTVSWYQQALGQGPQFIFQYYEEEERQRGNFPDRFSGHQFPNYSSELNVNALLLGDSALYLCASSLGASGRQNEQYFGPGTRLTVT.

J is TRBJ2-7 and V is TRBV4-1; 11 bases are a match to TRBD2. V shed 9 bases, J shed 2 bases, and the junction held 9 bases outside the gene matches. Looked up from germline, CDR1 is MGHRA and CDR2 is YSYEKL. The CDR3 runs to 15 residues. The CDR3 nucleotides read TGCGCCAGTCGCGCGGGGACTAGCGGTGCCTACGAGCAGTACTTC. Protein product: CASRAGTSGAYEQYF.

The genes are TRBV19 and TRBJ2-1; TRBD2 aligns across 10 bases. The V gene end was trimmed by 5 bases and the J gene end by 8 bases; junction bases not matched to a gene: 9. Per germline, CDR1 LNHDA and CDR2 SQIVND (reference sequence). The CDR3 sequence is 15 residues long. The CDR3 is CASSVSSGSSYEQFF. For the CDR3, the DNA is TGTGCCAGTAGTGTATCTAGCGGGAGTAGCTATGAGCAGTTCTTC.

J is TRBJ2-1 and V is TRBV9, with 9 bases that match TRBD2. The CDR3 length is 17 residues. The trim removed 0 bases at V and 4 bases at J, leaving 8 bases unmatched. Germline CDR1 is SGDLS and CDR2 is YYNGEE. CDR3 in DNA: TGTGCCAGCAGCGTAGCTGAGGCTAGCGGGGCGTACAATGAGCAGTTCTTC. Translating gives CASSVAEASGAYNEQFF.

The CDR3 region has the DNA TGTGCCAGAAGCCTAACAACGGGGACTAGCGGGTCCAATGAGCAGTTCTTC. It is translated as CARSLTTGTSGSNEQFF. The V and J genes are TRBV5-3 and TRBJ2-1, with 12 bases that match TRBD2. TRBV5-3 is known as an ORF, though its function is uncertain. V was clipped by 4 bases and J by 6 bases; unmatched bases: 11. This CDR3 is 17 amino acids long.

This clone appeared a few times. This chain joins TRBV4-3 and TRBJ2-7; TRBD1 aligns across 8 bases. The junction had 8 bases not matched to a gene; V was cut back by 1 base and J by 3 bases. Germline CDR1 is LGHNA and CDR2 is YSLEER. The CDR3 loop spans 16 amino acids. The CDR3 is CASSQAGRGRNYEQYF. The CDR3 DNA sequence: TGCGCCAGCAGCCAAGCTGGCAGGGGGCGAAACTACGAGCAGTACTTC.

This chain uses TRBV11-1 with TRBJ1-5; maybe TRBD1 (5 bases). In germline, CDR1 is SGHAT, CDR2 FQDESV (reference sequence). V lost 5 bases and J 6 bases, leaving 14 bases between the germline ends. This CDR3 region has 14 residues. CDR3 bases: TGTGCCAGCAGCGCTACAGGAGATGGTCAGCCCCAGCATTTT. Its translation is CASSATGDGQPQHF. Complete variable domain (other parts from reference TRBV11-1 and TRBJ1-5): EAEVAQSPRYKITEKSQAVAFWCDPISGHATLYWYRQILGQGPELLVQFQDESVVDDSQLPKDRFSAERLKGVDSTLKIQPAELGDSAMYLCASSATGDGQPQHFGDGTRLSIL.

The CDR3 DNA sequence: TGTGCCAGCAGCACGCGACAGGGGGATTTGGCAAGCTACACCTTC. Protein product: CASSTRQGDLASYTF. The gene calls are TRBV5-4 and TRBJ1-2, with TRBD1 matching over 9 bases. In germline, CDR1 is SGHNT, CDR2 YYREEE (reference sequence). V lost 4 bases to trimming and J lost 9 bases; unmatched junction nucleotides: 13. The CDR3 loop spans 15 amino acids.

CDR3: CASTAGLASSTDTQYF. In DNA, the CDR3 is TGCGCCAGCACCGCTGGGCTAGCGTCTAGCACAGATACGCAGTATTTT. The chain carries TRBV5-1 and TRBJ2-3; tentatively, D is TRBD2 (6 bases). The CDR3 spans 16 residues. V lost 6 bases and J lost 0, with 17 bases in between. Germline V gene data show CDR1 as SGHRS and CDR2 as YFSETQ.

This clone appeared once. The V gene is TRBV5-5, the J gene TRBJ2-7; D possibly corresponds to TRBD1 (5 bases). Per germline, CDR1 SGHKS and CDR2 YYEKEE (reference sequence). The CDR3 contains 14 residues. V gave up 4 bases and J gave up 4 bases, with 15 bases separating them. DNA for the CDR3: TGTGCCAGCAGCCCGACAGAAGTTCCTTACGAGCAGTACTTC. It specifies CASSPTEVPYEQYF.

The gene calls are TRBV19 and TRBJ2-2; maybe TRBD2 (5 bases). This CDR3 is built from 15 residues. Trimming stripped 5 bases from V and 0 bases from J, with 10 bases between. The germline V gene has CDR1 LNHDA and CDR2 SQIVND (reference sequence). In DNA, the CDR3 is TGTGCCAGTAGTCCACTAGTTTCGAACACCGGGGAGCTGTTTTTT. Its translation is CASSPLVSNTGELFF.

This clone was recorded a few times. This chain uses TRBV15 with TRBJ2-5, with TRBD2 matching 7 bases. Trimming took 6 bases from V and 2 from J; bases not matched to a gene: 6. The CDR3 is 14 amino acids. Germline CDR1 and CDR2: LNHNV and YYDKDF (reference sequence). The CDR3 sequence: CATRRGSGQETQYF. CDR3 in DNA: TGTGCCACCAGACGCGGGAGTGGGCAAGAGACCCAGTACTTC.

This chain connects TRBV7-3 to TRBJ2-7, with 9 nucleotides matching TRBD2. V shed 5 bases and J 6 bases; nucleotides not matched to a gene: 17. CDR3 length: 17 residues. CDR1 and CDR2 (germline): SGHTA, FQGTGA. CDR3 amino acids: CASSPLISVAGALEQYF. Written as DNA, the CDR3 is TGTGCCAGCAGCCCCCTGATATCGGTAGCGGGAGCGCTCGAGCAGTACTTC.

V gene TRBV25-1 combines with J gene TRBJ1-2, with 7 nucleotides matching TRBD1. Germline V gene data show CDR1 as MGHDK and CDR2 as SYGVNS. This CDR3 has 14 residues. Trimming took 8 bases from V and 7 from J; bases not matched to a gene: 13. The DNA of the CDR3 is TGTGCCAGCGTTCCACCTCAGGGGGTCTGTGGCTACACCTTC. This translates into CASVPPQGVCGYTF.

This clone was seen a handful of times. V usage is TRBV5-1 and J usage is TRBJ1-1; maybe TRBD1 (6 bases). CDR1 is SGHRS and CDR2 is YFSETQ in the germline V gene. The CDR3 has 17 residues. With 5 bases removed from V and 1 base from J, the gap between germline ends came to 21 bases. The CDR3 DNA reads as TGCGCCAGCAGTTCCGGACCCAGGGGTAAGTGGAACACTGAAGCTTTCTTT. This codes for CASSSGPRGKWNTEAFF.

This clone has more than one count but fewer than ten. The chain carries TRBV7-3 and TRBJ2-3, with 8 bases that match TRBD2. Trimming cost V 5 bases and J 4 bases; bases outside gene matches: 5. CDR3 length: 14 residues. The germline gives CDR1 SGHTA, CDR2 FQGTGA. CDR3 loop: CASSPGTRPDTQYF. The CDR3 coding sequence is TGTGCCAGCAGCCCCGGGACTAGGCCAGATACGCAGTATTTT.

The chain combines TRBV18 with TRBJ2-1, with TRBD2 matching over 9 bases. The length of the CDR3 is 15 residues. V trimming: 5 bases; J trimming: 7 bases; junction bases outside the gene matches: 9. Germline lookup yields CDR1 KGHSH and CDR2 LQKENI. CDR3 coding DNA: TGTGCCAGCTCAAGTAGTAGCGGGAGAATGAATGAGCAGTTCTTC. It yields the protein CASSSSSGRMNEQFF.

CDR3 protein: CASSPDRELSATNEKLFF. CDR3 DNA sequence: TGTGCCAGCAGCCCCGACAGGGAGCTCAGTGCAACTAATGAAAAACTGTTTTTT. The rearrangement joins TRBV7-6 to TRBJ1-4; 7 bases align to TRBD1. Trimming removed 5 bases from V and 0 bases from J; junction bases left unmatched: 12. Germline V gene lookup returns CDR1 SGHVS and CDR2 FNYEAQ. CDR3 length: 18 residues.

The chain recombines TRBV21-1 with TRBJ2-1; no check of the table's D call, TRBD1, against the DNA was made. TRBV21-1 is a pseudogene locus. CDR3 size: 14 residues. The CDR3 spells CASSRPPQHNEQFF. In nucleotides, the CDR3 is TGTGCCAGCAGCAGGCCCCCCCAACACAATGAGCAGTTCTTC.

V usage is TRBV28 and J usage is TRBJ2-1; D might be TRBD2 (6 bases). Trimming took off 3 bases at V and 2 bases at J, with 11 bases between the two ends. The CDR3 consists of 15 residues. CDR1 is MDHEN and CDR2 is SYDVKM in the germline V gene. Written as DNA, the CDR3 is TGTGCCAGCAGTTTTGTCGGGGGAACCTACAATGAGCAGTTCTTC. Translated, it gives CASSFVGGTYNEQFF.

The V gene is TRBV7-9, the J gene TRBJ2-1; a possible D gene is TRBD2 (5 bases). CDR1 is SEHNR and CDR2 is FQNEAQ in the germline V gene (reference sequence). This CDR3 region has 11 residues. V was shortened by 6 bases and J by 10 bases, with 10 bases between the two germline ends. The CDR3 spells CASSSEGEQFF. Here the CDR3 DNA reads TGTGCCAGCAGTTCCGAGGGAGAGCAGTTCTTC.

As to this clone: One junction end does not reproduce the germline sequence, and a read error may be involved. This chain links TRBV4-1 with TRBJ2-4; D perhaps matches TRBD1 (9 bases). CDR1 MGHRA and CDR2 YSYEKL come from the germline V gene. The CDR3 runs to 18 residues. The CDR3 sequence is CASSHRGGKQGAKNSQYF. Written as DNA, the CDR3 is TGCGCCAGCAGCCATCGGGGGGGGAAACAGGGGGCCAAAAACAGTCAGTACTTC.

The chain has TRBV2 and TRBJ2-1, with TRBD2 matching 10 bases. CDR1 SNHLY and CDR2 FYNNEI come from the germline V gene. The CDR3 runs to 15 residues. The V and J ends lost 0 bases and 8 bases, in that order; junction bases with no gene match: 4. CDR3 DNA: TGTGCCAGCAGTGAAGCGCTCCTAGCGGGAGATGAGCAGTTCTTC. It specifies CASSEALLAGDEQFF.

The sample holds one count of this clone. CDR3 protein: CASSLGRSNTEAFF. CDR3 DNA sequence: TGCGCCAGCAGCTTGGGGAGAAGTAACACTGAAGCTTTCTTT. This sequence joins TRBV5-1 and TRBJ1-1; D ambiguous. Germline values: CDR1 SGHRS, CDR2 YFSETQ. V was cut by 0 bases and J by 2 bases, with 8 bases left in between. The CDR3 runs to 14 residues.